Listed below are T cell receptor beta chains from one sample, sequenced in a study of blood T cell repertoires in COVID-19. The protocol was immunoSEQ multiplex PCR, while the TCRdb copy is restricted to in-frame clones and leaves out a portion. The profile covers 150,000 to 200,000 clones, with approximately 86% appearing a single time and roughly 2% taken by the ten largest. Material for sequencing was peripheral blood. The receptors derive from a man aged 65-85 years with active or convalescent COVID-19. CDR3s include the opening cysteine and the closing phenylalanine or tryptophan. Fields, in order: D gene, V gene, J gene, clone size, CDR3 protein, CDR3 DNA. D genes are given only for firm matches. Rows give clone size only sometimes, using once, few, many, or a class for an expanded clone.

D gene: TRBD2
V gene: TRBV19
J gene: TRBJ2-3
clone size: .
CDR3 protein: CASSTGTTLTDTQYF
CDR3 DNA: TGTGCCAGTAGTACGGGGACTACTCTCACAGATACGCAGTATTTT

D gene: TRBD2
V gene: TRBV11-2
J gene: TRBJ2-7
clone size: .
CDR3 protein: CASSPGEGFYKRIPYEQYF
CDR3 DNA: TGTGCCAGCAGCCCGGGGGAGGGTTTCTACAAGAGAATCCCCTACGAGCAGTACTTC

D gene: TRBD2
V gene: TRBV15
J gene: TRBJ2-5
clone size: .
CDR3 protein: CATSRDDGRGETQYF
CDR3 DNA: TGTGCCACCAGCAGGGATGACGGGAGGGGAGAGACCCAGTACTTC

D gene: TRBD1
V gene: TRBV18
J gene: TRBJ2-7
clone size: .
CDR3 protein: CASSSGQGAWEQYF
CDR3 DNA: TGTGCCAGCTCATCGGGACAGGGGGCTTGGGAGCAGTACTTC

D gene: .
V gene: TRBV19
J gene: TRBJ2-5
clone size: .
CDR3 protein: CASSTPGWPETQYF
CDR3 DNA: TGTGCCAGTAGTACGCCAGGGTGGCCAGAGACCCAGTACTTC

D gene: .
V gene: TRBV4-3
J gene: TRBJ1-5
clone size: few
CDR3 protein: CASSQDRGSNQPQHF
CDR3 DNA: TGCGCCAGCAGCCAAGATCGGGGTAGCAATCAGCCCCAGCATTTT

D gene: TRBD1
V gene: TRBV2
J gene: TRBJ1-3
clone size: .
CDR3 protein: CASSRPGQGASGGNTIYF
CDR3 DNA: TGTGCCAGCAGTCGCCCGGGACAGGGGGCTTCAGGTGGAAACACCATATATTTT

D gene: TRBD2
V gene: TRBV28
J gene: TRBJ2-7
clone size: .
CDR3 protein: CASSGLAYEQYF
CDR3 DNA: TGTGCCAGCTCGGGACTAGCCTACGAGCAGTACTTC

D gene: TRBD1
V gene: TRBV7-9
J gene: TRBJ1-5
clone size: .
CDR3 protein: CASSTQGNNQPQHF
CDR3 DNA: TGTGCCAGCAGTACACAGGGGAACAATCAGCCCCAGCATTTT

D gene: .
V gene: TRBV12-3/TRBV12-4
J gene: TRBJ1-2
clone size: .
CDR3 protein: CASSGSPGRGYTF
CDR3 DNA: TGTGCCAGCAGTGGGTCCCCCGGGAGGGGCTACACCTTC

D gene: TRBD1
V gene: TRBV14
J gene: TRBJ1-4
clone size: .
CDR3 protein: CASSLDRVREKLFF
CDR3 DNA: TGTGCCAGCAGTCTCGACAGGGTGAGGGAAAAACTGTTTTTT

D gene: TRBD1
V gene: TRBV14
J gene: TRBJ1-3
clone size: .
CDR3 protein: CASSHRDRRRGNTIYF
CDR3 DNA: TGTGCCAGCAGCCACCGGGACAGGAGGAGAGGAAACACCATATATTTT

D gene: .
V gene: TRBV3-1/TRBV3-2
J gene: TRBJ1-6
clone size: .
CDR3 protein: CASGSSYNSPLHF
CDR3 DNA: TGTGCCAGCGGCAGCTCCTATAATTCACCCCTCCACTTT

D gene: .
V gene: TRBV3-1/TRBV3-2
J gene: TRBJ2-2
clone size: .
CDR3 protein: CASSPRETGELFF
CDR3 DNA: TGTGCCAGCAGCCCCCGGGAGACCGGGGAGCTGTTTTTT

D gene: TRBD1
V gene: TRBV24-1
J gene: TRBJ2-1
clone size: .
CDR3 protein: CATSQGQASSYNEQFF
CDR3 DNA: TGTGCCACCAGCCAGGGACAGGCGAGCTCCTACAATGAGCAGTTCTTC

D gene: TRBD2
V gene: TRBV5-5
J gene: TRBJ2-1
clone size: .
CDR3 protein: CASSLGPAGYNEQFF
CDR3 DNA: TGTGCCAGCAGCTTGGGTCCAGCGGGGTACAATGAGCAGTTCTTC

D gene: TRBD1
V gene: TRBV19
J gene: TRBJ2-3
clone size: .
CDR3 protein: CASSRPGQGADTQYF
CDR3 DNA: TGTGCCAGTAGTCGACCGGGACAGGGCGCAGATACGCAGTATTTT

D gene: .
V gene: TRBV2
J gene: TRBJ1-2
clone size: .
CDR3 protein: CASSEVEKDGYTF
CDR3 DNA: TGTGCCAGCAGTGAAGTGGAGAAGGATGGCTACACCTTC

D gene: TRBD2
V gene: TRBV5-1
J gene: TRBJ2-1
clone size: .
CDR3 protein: CASQNGTWGLADPNEQFF
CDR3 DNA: TGCGCCAGTCAAAACGGGACCTGGGGACTAGCGGACCCCAATGAGCAGTTCTTC

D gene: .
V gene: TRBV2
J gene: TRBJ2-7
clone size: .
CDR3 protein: CASSDSGGVWDYEQYF
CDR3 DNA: TGTGCCAGCAGTGATAGTGGAGGAGTGTGGGACTACGAGCAGTACTTC

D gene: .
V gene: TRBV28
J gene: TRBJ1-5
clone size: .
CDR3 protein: CASSSAGTLNPQHF
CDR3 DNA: TGTGCCAGCAGCTCCGCCGGGACTTTAAACCCCCAGCATTTT

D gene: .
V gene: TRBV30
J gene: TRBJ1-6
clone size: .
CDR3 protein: CAWSQGFHSPLHF
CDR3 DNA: TGTGCCTGGAGTCAGGGATTTCATTCACCCCTCCACTTT

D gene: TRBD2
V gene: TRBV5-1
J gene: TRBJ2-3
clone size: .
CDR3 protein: CASSLGSSGRDTDTQYF
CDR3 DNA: TGCGCCAGCAGCTTGGGTTCTAGCGGGAGGGATACAGATACGCAGTATTTT

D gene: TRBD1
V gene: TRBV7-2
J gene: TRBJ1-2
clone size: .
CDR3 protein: CASSLHPGGYPYGYTF
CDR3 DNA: TGTGCCAGCAGCTTACATCCAGGGGGCTACCCCTATGGCTACACCTTC

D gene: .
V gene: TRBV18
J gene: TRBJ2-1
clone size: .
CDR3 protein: CASSELRNEQFF
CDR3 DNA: TGTGCCAGCTCAGAGCTACGGAATGAGCAGTTCTTC

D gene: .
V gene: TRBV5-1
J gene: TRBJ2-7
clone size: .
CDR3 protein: CASSAAGSSYEQYF
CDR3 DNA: TGCGCCAGCAGTGCCGCCGGGAGCTCCTACGAGCAGTACTTC

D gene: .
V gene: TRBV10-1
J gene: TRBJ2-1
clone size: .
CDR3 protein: CASSRDRGVEQFF
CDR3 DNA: TGCGCCAGCAGTCGAGACCGGGGAGTAGAGCAGTTCTTC

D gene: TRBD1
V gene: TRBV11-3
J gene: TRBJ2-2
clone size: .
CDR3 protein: CASSLGQDANTGELFF
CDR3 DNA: TGTGCCAGCAGCCTGGGACAGGACGCGAACACCGGGGAGCTGTTTTTT

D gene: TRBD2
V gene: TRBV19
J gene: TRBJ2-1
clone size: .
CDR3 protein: CASSIPRTSGATYNEQFF
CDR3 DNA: TGTGCCAGTAGTATCCCTCGGACTAGCGGGGCTACCTACAATGAGCAGTTCTTC

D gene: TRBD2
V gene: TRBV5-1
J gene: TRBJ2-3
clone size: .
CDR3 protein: CASSPVAGGLGYTQYF
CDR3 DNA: TGCGCCAGCAGCCCAGTAGCGGGGGGGCTTGGGTATACGCAGTATTTT

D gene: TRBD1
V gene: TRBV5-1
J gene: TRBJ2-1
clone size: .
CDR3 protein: CASSHRLMTGGDEQFF
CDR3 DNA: TGCGCCAGCAGCCACCGGTTAATGACAGGGGGAGACGAGCAGTTCTTC

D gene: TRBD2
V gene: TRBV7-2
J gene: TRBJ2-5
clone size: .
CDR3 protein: CASSLGGLAIETQYF
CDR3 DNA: TGTGCCAGCAGCTTAGGGGGACTAGCTATAGAGACCCAGTACTTC

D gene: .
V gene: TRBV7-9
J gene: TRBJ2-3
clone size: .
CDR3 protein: CASSLAGGVRTDTQYF
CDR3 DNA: TGTGCCAGCAGCTTAGCAGGGGGAGTCCGCACAGATACGCAGTATTTT

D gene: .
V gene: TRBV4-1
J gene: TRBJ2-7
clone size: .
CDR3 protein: CASSQESGYAYEQYF
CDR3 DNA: TGCGCCAGCAGCCAAGAGTCGGGGTACGCCTACGAGCAGTACTTC

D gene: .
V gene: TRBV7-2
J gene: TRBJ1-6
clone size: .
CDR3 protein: CASSQDFSPLHF
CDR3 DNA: TGTGCCAGCAGTCAAGACTTTTCACCCCTCCACTTT

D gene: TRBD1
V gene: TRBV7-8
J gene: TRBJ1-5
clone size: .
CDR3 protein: CASSHDRVNSNQPQHF
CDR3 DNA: TGTGCCAGCAGTCACGACAGGGTGAATAGCAATCAGCCCCAGCATTTT

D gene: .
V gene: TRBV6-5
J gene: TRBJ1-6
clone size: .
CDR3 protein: CASSTGTYNSPLHF
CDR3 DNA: TGTGCCAGCAGTACAGGGACCTATAATTCACCCCTCCACTTT

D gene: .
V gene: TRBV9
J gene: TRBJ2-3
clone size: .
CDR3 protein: CASSEASDTQYF
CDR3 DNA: TGTGCCAGCAGCGAAGCTTCGGATACGCAGTATTTT

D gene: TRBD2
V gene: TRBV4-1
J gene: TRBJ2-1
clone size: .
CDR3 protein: CASSQQGLGAANEQFF
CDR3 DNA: TGCGCCAGCAGCCAACAGGGACTAGGGGCGGCCAATGAGCAGTTCTTC

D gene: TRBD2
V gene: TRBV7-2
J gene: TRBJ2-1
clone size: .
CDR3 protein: CASSPRGRGGYNEQFF
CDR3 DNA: TGTGCCAGCAGCCCCCGGGGGCGGGGGGGCTACAATGAGCAGTTCTTC

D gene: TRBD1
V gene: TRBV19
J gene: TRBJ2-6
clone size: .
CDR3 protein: CASSMGQVLSGANVLTF
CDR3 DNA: TGTGCCAGTAGTATGGGACAGGTTCTCTCTGGGGCCAACGTCCTGACTTTC

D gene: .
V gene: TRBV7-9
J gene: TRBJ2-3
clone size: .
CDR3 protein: CASSLSPSTDTQYF
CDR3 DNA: TGTGCCAGCAGCTTAAGCCCTAGCACAGATACGCAGTATTTT

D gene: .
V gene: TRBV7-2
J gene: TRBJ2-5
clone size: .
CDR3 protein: CASSLAGSQETQYF
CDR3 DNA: TGTGCCAGCAGCTTAGCCGGGAGCCAAGAGACCCAGTACTTC

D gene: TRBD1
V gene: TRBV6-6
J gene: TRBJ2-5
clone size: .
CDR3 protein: CASRSQGAGQYF
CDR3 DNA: TGTGCCAGCAGATCACAGGGGGCTGGGCAGTACTTC